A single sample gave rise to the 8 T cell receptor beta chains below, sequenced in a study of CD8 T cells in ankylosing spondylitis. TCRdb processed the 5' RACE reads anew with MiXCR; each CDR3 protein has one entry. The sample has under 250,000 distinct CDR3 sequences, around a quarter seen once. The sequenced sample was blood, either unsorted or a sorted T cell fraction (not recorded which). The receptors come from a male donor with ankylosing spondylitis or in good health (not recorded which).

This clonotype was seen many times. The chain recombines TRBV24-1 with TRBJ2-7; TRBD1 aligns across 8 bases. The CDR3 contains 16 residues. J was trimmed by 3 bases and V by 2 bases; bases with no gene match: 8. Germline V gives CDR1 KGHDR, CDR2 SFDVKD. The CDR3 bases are TGTGCCACCAGTGATTGGTCTGGGACAGGACGCTACGAGCAGTACTTC. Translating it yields CATSDWSGTGRYEQYF.

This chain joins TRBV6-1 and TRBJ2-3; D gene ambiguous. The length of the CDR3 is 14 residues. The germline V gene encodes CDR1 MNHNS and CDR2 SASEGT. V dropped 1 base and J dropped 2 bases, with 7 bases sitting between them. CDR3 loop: CASSEDPNTDTQYF. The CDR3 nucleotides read TGTGCCAGCAGTGAAGACCCTAACACAGATACGCAGTATTTT.

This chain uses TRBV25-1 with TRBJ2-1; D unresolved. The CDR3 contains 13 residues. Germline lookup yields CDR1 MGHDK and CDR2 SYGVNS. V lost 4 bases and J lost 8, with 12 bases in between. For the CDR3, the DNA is TGTGCCAGCAGTGCGTTTCGAAGGGATGAGCAGTTCTTC. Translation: CASSAFRRDEQFF. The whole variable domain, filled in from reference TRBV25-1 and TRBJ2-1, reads EADIYQTPRYLVIGTGKKITLECSQTMGHDKMYWYQQDPGMELHLIHYSYGVNSTEKGDLSSESTVSRIRTEHFPLTLESARPSHTSQYLCASSAFRRDEQFFGPGTRLTVL.

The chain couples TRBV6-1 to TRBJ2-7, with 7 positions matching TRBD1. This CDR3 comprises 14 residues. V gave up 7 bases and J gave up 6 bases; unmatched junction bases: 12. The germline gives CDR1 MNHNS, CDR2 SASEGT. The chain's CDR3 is CASTRDSNLGEQYF. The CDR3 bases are TGTGCCAGCACCCGGGACAGCAACCTTGGCGAGCAGTACTTC.

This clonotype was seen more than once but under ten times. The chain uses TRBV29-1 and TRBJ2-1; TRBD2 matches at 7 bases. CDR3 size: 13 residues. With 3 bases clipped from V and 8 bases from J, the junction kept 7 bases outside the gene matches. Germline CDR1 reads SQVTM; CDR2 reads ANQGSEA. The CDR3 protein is CSVDTSGKDEQFF. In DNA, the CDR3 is TGCAGCGTTGATACCAGCGGGAAGGATGAGCAGTTCTTC.

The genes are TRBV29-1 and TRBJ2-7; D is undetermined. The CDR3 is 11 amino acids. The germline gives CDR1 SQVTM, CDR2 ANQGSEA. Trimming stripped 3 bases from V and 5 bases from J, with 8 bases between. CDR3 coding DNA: TGCAGCGTTGAGAGTAAGGACGAGCAGTACTTC. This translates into CSVESKDEQYF.

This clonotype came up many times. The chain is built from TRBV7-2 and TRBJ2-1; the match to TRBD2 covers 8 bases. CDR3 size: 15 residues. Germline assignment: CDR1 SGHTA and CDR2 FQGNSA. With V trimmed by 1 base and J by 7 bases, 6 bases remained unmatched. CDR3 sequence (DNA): TGTGCCAGCAGCTTAGGCGGGAGGATGTCAAATGAGCAGTTCTTC. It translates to CASSLGGRMSNEQFF.

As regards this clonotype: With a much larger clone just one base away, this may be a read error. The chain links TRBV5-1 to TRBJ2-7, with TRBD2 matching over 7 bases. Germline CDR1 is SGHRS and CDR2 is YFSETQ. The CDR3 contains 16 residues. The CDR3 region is CTSSSNTGTILGEQYF. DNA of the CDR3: TGCACCAGCAGCTCGAATACCGGGACTATCCTCGGCGAGCAGTACTTC.